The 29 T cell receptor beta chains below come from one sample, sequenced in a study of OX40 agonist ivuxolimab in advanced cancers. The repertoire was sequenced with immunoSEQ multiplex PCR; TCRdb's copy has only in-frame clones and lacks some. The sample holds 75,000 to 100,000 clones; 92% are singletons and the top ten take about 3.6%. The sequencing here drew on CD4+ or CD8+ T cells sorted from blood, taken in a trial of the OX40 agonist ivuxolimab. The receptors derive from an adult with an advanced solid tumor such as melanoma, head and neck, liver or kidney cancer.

Here the CDR3 DNA reads TGTGCCAGCAGTGAAACGGAATCTAGCGGGAGGTACGAGCAGTACTTC. It codes for CASSETESSGRYEQYF. The V and J genes are TRBV6-1 and TRBJ2-7; 11 positions match TRBD2. V shed 2 bases and J 4 bases; nucleotides not matched to a gene: 7. Germline V gene sequence: CDR1 MNHNS, CDR2 SASEGT. CDR3 size: 16 residues.

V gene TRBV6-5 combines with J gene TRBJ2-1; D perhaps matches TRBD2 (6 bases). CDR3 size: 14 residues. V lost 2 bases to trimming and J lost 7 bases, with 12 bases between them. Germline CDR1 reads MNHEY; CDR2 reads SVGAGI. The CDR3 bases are TGTGCCAGCAGTTACGGCGGGATCGGGAATGAGCAGTTCTTC. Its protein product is CASSYGGIGNEQFF.

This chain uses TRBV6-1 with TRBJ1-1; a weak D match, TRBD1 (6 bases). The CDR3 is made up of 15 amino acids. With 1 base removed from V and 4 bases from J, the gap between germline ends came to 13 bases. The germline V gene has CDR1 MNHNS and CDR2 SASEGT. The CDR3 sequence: CASSEGRGIFTEAFF. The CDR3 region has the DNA TGTGCCAGCAGTGAAGGGAGGGGGATTTTCACTGAAGCTTTCTTT.

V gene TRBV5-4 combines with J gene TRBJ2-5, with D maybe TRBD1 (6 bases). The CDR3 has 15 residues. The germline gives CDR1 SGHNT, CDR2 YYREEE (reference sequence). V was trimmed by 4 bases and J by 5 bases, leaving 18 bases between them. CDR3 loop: CASSPNARGGETQYF. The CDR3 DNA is TGTGCCAGCAGCCCCAATGCCAGGGGTGGGGAGACCCAGTACTTC.

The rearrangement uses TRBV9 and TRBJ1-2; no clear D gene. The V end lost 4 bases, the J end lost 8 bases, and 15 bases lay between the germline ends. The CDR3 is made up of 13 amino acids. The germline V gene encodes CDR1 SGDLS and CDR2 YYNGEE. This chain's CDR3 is CASSPRLLEGYTF. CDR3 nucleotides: TGTGCCAGCAGCCCTCGACTGTTAGAGGGCTACACCTTC.

CDR3 sequence (DNA): TGTGCCAGTAGTATGCGGGGGTACTACGAGCAGTACTTC. Its protein is CASSMRGYYEQYF. The rearrangement joins TRBV19 to TRBJ2-7; 7 bases are shared with TRBD2. The V gene's germline CDR1 is LNHDA and CDR2 SQIVND (reference sequence). This CDR3 spans 13 amino acids. Trimming at V came to 3 bases and at J to 3 bases, leaving 2 bases not matched to a gene.

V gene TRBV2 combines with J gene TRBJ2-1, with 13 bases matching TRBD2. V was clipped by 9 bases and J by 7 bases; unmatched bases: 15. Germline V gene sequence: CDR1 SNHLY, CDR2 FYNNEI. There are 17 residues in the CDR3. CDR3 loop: CARTDFRRTSGGNEQFF. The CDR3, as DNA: TGTGCCAGGACGGACTTCCGCAGGACTAGCGGGGGTAATGAGCAGTTCTTC.

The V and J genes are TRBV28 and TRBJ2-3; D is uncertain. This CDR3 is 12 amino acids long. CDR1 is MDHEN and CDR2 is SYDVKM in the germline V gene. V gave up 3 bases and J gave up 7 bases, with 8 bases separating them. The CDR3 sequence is CASSLVKHTQYF. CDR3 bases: TGTGCCAGCAGTTTGGTTAAACATACGCAGTATTTT.

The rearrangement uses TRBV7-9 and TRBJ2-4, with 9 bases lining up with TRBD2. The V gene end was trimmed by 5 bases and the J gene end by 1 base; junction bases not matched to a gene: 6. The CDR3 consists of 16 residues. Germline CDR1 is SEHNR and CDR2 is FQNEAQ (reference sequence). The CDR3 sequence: CASSSSGSWAKNIQYF. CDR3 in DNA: TGTGCCAGCAGCAGTAGCGGGAGTTGGGCCAAAAACATTCAGTACTTC.

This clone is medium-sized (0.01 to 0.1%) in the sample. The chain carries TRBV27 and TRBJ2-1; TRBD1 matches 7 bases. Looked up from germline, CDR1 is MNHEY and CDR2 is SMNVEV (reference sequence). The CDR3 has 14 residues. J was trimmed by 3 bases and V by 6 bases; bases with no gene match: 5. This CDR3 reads CASSPTGYYNEQFF. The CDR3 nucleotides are TGTGCCAGCAGCCCGACAGGGTACTACAATGAGCAGTTCTTC.

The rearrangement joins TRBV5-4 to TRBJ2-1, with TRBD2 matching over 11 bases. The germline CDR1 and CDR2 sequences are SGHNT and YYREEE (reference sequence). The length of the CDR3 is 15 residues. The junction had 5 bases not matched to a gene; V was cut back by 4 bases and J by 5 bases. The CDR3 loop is CASSVGLADNNEQFF. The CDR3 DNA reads TGTGCCAGCAGCGTGGGACTAGCGGATAACAATGAGCAGTTCTTC. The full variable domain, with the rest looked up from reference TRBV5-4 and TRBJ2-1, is ETGVTQSPTHLIKTRGQQVTLRCSSQSGHNTVSWYQQALGQGPQFIFQYYREEENGRGNFPPRFSGLQFPNYSSELNVNALELDDSALYLCASSVGLADNNEQFFGPGTRLTVL.

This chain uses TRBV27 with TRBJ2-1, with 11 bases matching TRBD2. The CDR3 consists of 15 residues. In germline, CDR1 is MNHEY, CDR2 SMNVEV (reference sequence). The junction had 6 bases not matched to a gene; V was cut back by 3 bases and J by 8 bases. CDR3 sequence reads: CASSLPGLAVYEQFF. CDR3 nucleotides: TGTGCCAGCAGTTTGCCGGGACTAGCGGTCTATGAGCAGTTCTTC.

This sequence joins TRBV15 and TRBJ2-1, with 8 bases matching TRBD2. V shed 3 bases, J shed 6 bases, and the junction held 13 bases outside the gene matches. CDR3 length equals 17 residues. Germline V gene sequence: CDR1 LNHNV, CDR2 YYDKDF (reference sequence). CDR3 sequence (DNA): TGTGCCACCAGCAGTACCAAGCCCGGGACTAGGGCCAATGAGCAGTTCTTC. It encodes CATSSTKPGTRANEQFF.

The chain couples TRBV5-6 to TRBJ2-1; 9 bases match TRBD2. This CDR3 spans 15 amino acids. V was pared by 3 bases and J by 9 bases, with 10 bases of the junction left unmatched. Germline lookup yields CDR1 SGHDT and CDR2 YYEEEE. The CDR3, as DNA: TGTGCCAGCAGCTCCCTTAGCGGGAGCCTTGGTGAGCAGTTCTTC. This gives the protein CASSSLSGSLGEQFF.

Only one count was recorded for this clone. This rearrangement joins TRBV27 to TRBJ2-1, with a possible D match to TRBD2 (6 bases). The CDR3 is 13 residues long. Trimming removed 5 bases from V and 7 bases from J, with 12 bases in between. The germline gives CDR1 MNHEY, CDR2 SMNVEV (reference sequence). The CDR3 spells CASSPPGGNEQFF. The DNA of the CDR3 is TGTGCCAGCAGTCCACCCGGAGGGAATGAGCAGTTCTTC.

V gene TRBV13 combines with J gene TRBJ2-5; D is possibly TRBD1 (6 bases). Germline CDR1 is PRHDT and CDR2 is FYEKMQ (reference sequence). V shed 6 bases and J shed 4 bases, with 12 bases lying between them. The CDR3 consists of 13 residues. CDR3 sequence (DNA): TGTGCCAGCAGTACCCGCAGGGGAGAGACCCAGTACTTC. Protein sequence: CASSTRRGETQYF. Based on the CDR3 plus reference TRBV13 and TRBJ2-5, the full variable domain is AAGVIQSPRHLIKEKRETATLKCYPIPRHDTVYWYQQGPGQDPQFLISFYEKMQSDKGSIPDRFSAQQFSDYHSELNMSSLELGDSALYFCASSTRRGETQYFGPGTRLLVL.

Here the CDR3 reads CASLDSLSPYNEQFF. CDR3 nucleotides: TGTGCCAGTCTGGATAGCCTGAGCCCCTACAATGAGCAGTTCTTC. The chain carries TRBV19 and TRBJ2-1; D not resolved. Deletions cut 8 bases from V and 2 bases from J, with 16 bases between. The germline V gene encodes CDR1 LNHDA and CDR2 SQIVND (reference sequence). The CDR3 runs to 15 residues.

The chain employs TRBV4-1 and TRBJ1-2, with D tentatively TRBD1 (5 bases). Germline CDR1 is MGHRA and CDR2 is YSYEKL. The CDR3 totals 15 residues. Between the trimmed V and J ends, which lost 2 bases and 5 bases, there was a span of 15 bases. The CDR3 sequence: CASSQLEIGEYGYTF. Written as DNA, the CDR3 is TGCGCCAGCAGCCAATTAGAGATAGGGGAGTATGGCTACACCTTC.

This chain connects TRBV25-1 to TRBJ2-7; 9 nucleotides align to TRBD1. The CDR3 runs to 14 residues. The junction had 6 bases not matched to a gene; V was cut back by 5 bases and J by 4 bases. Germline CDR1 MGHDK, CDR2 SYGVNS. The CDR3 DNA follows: TGTGCCAGCAGTACGACAGGGGGTAAATACGAGCAGTACTTC. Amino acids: CASSTTGGKYEQYF.

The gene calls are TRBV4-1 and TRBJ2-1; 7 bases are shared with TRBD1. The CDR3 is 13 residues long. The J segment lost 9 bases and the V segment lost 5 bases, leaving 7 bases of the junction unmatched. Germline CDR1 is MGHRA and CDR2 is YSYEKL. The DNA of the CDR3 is TGCGCCAGCAGCTCGGGACAGTCGCGTGAGCAGTTCTTC. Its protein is CASSSGQSREQFF.

DNA of the CDR3: TGTGCCAGCTTGGTTCCGCGAACGGATGGCTACACCTTC. Encoded protein: CASLVPRTDGYTF. The genes are TRBV2 and TRBJ1-2; D gene ambiguous. CDR3 length: 13 residues. The germline gives CDR1 SNHLY, CDR2 FYNNEI. Deletions cut 8 bases from V and 6 bases from J, with 16 bases between.

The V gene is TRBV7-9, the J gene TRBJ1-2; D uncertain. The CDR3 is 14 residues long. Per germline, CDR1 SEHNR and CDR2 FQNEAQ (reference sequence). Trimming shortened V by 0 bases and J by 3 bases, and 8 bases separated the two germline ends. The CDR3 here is CASSLALGYYGYTF. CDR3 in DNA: TGTGCCAGCAGCTTAGCGCTGGGGTACTATGGCTACACCTTC.

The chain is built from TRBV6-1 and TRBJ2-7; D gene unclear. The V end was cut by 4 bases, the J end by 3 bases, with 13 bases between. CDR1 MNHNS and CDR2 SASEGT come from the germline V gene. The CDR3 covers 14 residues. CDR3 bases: TGTGCCAGCAGTGGAGGCAACACCCTCTACGAGCAGTACTTC. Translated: CASSGGNTLYEQYF.

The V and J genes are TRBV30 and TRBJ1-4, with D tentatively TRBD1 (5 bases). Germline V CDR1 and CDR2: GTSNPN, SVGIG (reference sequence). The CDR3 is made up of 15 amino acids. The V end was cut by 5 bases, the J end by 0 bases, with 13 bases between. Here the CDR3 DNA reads TGTGCCTGGGGGGCCAGGGCCACAACTAATGAAAAACTGTTTTTT. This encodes CAWGARATTNEKLFF.

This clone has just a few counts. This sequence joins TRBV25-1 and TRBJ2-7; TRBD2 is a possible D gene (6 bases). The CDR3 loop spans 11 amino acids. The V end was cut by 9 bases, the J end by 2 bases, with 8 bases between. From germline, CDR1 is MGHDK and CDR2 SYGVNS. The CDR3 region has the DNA TGTGCCAGTGGGACTCCCTACGAGCAGTACTTC. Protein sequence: CASGTPYEQYF.

The CDR3 protein is CAWRNGRGTFYEKLFF. The CDR3 nucleotides read TGTGCCTGGAGGAACGGCAGGGGAACGTTTTATGAAAAACTGTTTTTT. The J gene is TRBJ1-4, the V gene TRBV30, with D possibly matching TRBD1 (6 bases). Deletions cut 3 bases from V and 6 bases from J, with 20 bases between. The CDR3 length is 16 residues. Germline V gene sequence: CDR1 GTSNPN, CDR2 SVGIG (reference sequence).

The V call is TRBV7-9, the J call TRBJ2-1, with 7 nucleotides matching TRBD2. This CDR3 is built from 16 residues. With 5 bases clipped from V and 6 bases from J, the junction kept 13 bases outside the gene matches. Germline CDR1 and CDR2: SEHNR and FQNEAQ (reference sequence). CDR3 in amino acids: CASSMGLAEQTNEQFF. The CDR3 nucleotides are TGTGCCAGCAGCATGGGCCTAGCGGAACAAACCAATGAGCAGTTCTTC.

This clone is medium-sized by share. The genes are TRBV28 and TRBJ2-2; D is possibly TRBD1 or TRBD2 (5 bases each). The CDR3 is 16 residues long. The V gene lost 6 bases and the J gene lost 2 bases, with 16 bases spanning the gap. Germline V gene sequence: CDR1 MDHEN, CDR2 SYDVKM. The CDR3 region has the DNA TGTGCCAGCAGCTCCCACCGGGGCGGCAACACCGGGGAGCTGTTTTTT. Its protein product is CASSSHRGGNTGELFF.

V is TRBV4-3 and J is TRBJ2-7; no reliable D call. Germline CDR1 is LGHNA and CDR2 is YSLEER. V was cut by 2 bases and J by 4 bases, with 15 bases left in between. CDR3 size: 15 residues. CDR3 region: CASSQYSESSYEQYF. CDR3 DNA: TGCGCCAGCAGCCAATACTCGGAGTCTTCATACGAGCAGTACTTC.